This TCR beta chain originates from a study of cytotoxic CD8 clonotypes in ibrutinib-treated CLL. This clone was counted a single time. TCRdb's table, derived via immunoSEQ multiplex PCR, lists solely in-frame clones and lacks some. Of about 22,000 clones in the sample, around 84% were seen once. The sample here was PBMCs, taken before ibrutinib treatment. The source is a human donor with chronic lymphocytic leukemia.

This CDR3 reads CASRPPSVYGYTF. DNA for the CDR3: TGTGCCAGCAGGCCCCCCAGTGTCTATGGCTACACCTTC. V and J are TRBV28 and TRBJ1-2, with no clear D. With 6 bases removed from V and 4 bases from J, the gap between germline ends came to 12 bases. The germline gives CDR1 MDHEN, CDR2 SYDVKM. The CDR3 length is 13 residues.